The 13 T cell receptor beta chains below all came from one sample that was sequenced in a study of cytomegalovirus exposure and HLA in healthy donors. The PCR had 60 Vbeta and 13 Jbeta primers. Some clones are missing from TCRdb's copy, which holds only in-frame ones; the method was immunoSEQ multiplex PCR. The sample has 100,000 to 150,000 clones, over 70% seen once. The specimen was PBMCs. These receptors came from a woman aged 18-29 years in good health and CMV-seronegative.

The CDR3: CSVGPDTYGYTF. The CDR3 DNA sequence: TGCAGCGTTGGCCCAGACACCTATGGCTACACCTTC. The chain joins TRBV29-1 to TRBJ1-2; no clear D gene. This CDR3 has 12 residues. Germline loops: CDR1 SQVTM, CDR2 ANQGSEA. The V gene lost 4 bases and the J gene lost 4 bases, with 10 bases spanning the gap.

V is TRBV1 and J is TRBJ2-7; the tabulated D call, TRBD2, remains unverified against the DNA. TRBV1 is tagged as a pseudogene. The CDR3 totals 18 residues. The CDR3 coding sequence is TGCACCAGCAGCCAAGTCAATCCAGCGGGAGGGCCTCGGGCCGAGCAGTACTTC. Translated: CTSSQVNPAGGPRAEQYF.

This chain links TRBV7-9 with TRBJ2-7; a possible D gene is TRBD1 (5 bases). This CDR3 has 11 residues. Trimming left V 6 bases short and J 4 bases short, with 7 bases between. Germline V gene lookup returns CDR1 SEHNR and CDR2 FQNEAQ (reference sequence). The CDR3 loop reads CASSPGYEQYF. The CDR3 DNA sequence: TGTGCCAGCAGTCCAGGGTACGAGCAGTACTTC.

The CDR3 spells CASGPLAGYYEQYF. In DNA, the CDR3 is TGTGCCAGCGGACCCCTAGCGGGATACTACGAGCAGTACTTC. The genes are TRBV6-5 and TRBJ2-7; 9 nucleotides agree with TRBD2. CDR1 is MNHEY and CDR2 is SVGAGI in the germline V gene. The CDR3 is 14 amino acids. V was pared by 8 bases and J by 3 bases, with 8 bases of the junction left unmatched.

The rearrangement uses TRBV29-1 and TRBJ2-1, with D tentatively TRBD2 (5 bases). The CDR3 is 13 residues long. Germline CDR1 reads SQVTM; CDR2 reads ANQGSEA. Trimming shortened V by 5 bases and J by 8 bases, and 16 bases separated the two germline ends. The CDR3: CSVHGVARYEQFF. As DNA, the CDR3 is TGCAGCGTTCACGGGGTAGCGCGGTATGAGCAGTTCTTC.

The genes are TRBV14 and TRBJ2-5; maybe TRBD2 (5 bases). Looked up from germline, CDR1 is SGHDN and CDR2 is FVKESK. There are 11 residues in the CDR3. V dropped 8 bases and J dropped 4 bases, with 8 bases sitting between them. CDR3 region: CASEGGETQYF. CDR3 nucleotide sequence: TGTGCCAGCGAGGGCGGAGAGACCCAGTACTTC.

The chain uses TRBV27 and TRBJ1-1; D unclear. This CDR3 region has 14 residues. Looked up from germline, CDR1 is MNHEY and CDR2 is SMNVEV (reference sequence). V lost 2 bases, J lost 7 bases, and 14 bases lay in between. The CDR3 DNA sequence: TGTGCCAGCAGTTTAGATAGTGAAAGTGGTGAAGCTTTCTTT. Its protein is CASSLDSESGEAFF.

The rearrangement uses TRBV7-8 and TRBJ2-2; maybe TRBD2 (6 bases). V lost 5 bases and J 3 bases, leaving 28 bases between the germline ends. The CDR3 is 20 residues long. Germline V CDR1 and CDR2: SGHVS, FQNEAQ. CDR3 nucleotides: TGTGCCAGCAGCCCCCGGGACTTATTATACCCCATGCAATACACCGGGGAGCTGTTTTTT. Residues: CASSPRDLLYPMQYTGELFF.

The CDR3 reads CSVEGSQAGYGYTF. DNA of the CDR3: TGCAGCGTTGAGGGGTCACAGGCTGGGTATGGCTACACCTTC. The V and J genes are TRBV29-1 and TRBJ1-2, with D maybe TRBD1 (5 bases). V was clipped by 3 bases and J by 5 bases, with 16 bases between them. Germline-derived CDR1 and CDR2 are SQVTM and ANQGSEA. This CDR3 region has 14 residues. The full variable domain, in which reference TRBV29-1 and TRBJ1-2 provide the parts outside the CDR3, is SAVISQKPSRDICQRGTSLTIQCQVDSQVTMMFWYRQQPGQSLTLIATANQGSEATYESGFVIDKFPISRPNLTFSTLTVSNMSPEDSSIYLCSVEGSQAGYGYTFGSGTRLTVV.

The gene calls are TRBV30 and TRBJ1-1; 7 bases match TRBD1. The V and J ends lost 4 bases and 1 base, in that order; junction bases with no gene match: 3. CDR1 is GTSNPN and CDR2 is SVGIG in the germline V gene (reference sequence). This CDR3 region has 13 residues. Written as DNA, the CDR3 is TGTGCCTGGAAAAAGGGGGCGAACACTGAAGCTTTCTTT. Protein: CAWKKGANTEAFF.

The chain joins TRBV12-1 to TRBJ2-7; TRBD2 is the table's D call, not checked against the DNA. TRBV12-1 is given as a pseudogene. The CDR3 contains 15 residues. The CDR3 loop is CASSFVGPDGDEQYF. Written as DNA, the CDR3 is TGTGCCAGCAGCTTTGTCGGACCCGACGGGGACGAGCAGTACTTC.

The rearrangement joins TRBV23-1 to TRBJ2-7, with 7 nucleotides matching TRBD2. TRBV23-1 is an open reading frame whose function is uncertain. The CDR3 length is 14 residues. After removal of 4 bases from V and 3 bases from J, the junction contained 6 bases not matched to a gene. The CDR3 region is CASSRKRESYEQYF. The CDR3 nucleotides read TGCGCCAGCAGTCGTAAGCGGGAAAGCTACGAGCAGTACTTC.

This clone was seen only once. The V gene is TRBV7-8, the J gene TRBJ2-7; 8 bases line up with TRBD1. The germline V gene has CDR1 SGHVS and CDR2 FQNEAQ. Trimming took 3 bases from V and 7 from J; bases not matched to a gene: 8. There are 14 residues in the CDR3. CDR3 region: CASSFRDRMEEQYF. The CDR3 DNA sequence: TGTGCCAGCAGCTTCCGGGACAGGATGGAGGAGCAGTACTTC.